The 20 T cell receptor beta chains listed next were all sequenced from one sample in a study of PD-1 blockade in mismatch repair-deficient tumors. Sequencing used immunoSEQ multiplex PCR; TCRdb keeps in-frame clones, though not all of them. Found here are 100,000 to 150,000 clones, 86% of them singletons; the top ten hold roughly 13%. The sequencing used peripheral blood, collected 44 weeks after starting pembrolizumab. These receptor sequences come from an adult with mismatch repair-deficient cancer.

This clone was found once. The V and J genes are TRBV13 and TRBJ2-2; TRBD2 matches at 12 bases. This CDR3 contains 16 residues. V trimming: 5 bases; J trimming: 5 bases; junction bases outside the gene matches: 6. Germline V gene sequence: CDR1 PRHDT, CDR2 FYEKMQ (reference sequence). CDR3 nucleotides: TGTGCCAGCAGCCACACTAGCGGGAGGCCTACCGGGGAGCTGTTTTTT. It codes for CASSHTSGRPTGELFF.

This chain links TRBV6-5 with TRBJ2-5; perhaps TRBD2 as D (6 bases). The J call may be incorrect, as the DNA end agrees better with TRBJ2-7. CDR1 is MNHEY and CDR2 is SVGAGI in the germline V gene. This CDR3 has 13 amino acids. CDR3 residues: CASGRGPSYEQYF. The CDR3 DNA is TGTGCCAGCGGGCGGGGTCCCAGCTACGAGCAGTACTTC.

With regard to this clone: Other nucleotide sequences from this sample produce the same CDR3. This sequence joins TRBV7-9 and TRBJ2-7; D is undetermined. CDR1 and CDR2 (germline): SEHNR, FQNEAQ (reference sequence). The CDR3 runs to 12 residues. Trimming pared 1 base from V and 2 bases from J, leaving 3 bases between. The CDR3 DNA reads TGTGCCAGCAGCTTAGTCCCCTACGAGCAGTACTTC. As protein: CASSLVPYEQYF. Complete variable domain (other parts from reference TRBV7-9 and TRBJ2-7): DTGVSQNPRHKITKRGQNVTFRCDPISEHNRLYWYRQTLGQGPEFLTYFQNEAQLEKSRLLSDRFSAERPKGSFSTLEIQRTEQGDSAMYLCASSLVPYEQYFGPGTRLTVT.

The rearrangement joins TRBV7-9 to TRBJ2-6; D not certain. The CDR3 is made up of 12 amino acids. Germline CDR1 and CDR2: SEHNR and FQNEAQ (reference sequence). V lost 5 bases and J lost 2, with 1 base in between. CDR3 region: CASSPGANVLTF. The CDR3 region has the DNA TGTGCCAGCAGCCCTGGGGCCAACGTCCTGACTTTC.

The chain combines TRBV18 with TRBJ2-3, with 7 bases that match TRBD2. The CDR3 spans 15 residues. The ends lost 3 bases at V and 1 base at J; junction bases unmatched: 4. CDR1 KGHSH and CDR2 LQKENI come from the germline V gene. CDR3 sequence: CASSPREMGTDTQYF. The DNA for the CDR3 is TGTGCCAGCTCACCGCGGGAGATGGGCACAGATACGCAGTATTTT. Full variable domain (missing parts from reference TRBV18 and TRBJ2-3): NAGVMQNPRHLVRRRGQEARLRCSPMKGHSHVYWYRQLPEEGLKFMVYLQKENIIDESGMPKERFSAEFPKEGPSILRIQQVVRGDSAAYFCASSPREMGTDTQYFGPGTRLTVL.

This clone was observed once. The V and J genes are TRBV11-3 and TRBJ2-7; 10 bases line up with TRBD2. Germline trimming cut 2 bases from V and 6 bases from J; bases unmatched to any gene: 7. CDR3 length: 15 amino acids. Germline CDR1 SGHNT, CDR2 YENEEA. CDR3 amino acids: CASSLQGTSVAEQYF. The CDR3 DNA reads as TGTGCCAGCAGCTTACAGGGGACTAGCGTAGCCGAGCAGTACTTC.

This chain connects TRBV29-1 to TRBJ2-3, with 13 positions matching TRBD2. Germline V gene data show CDR1 as SQVTM and CDR2 as ANQGSEA. The CDR3 loop spans 14 amino acids. Trimming took 6 bases from V and 3 from J; bases not matched to a gene: 3. The CDR3 DNA follows: TGCAGCGTGGGACTAGCGGGAACAACAGATACGCAGTATTTT. This translates into CSVGLAGTTDTQYF.

V and J are TRBV6-5 and TRBJ2-1; a weak D match, TRBD1 (5 bases). The CDR3 extends over 14 amino acids. Germline V CDR1 and CDR2: MNHEY, SVGAGI. Trimming took 8 bases from V and 3 from J, leaving 14 bases between them. DNA for the CDR3: TGTGCCAGCGAGAAGACAGACATCTACAATGAGCAGTTCTTC. Residues: CASEKTDIYNEQFF.

The V call is TRBV5-6, the J call TRBJ2-3, with TRBD2 matching over 7 bases. This CDR3 comprises 15 residues. Germline-derived CDR1 and CDR2 are SGHDT and YYEEEE. The junction had 3 bases not matched to a gene; V was cut back by 0 bases and J by 2 bases. Written as DNA, the CDR3 is TGTGCCAGCAGCTTGGGGGACTACACCACAGATACGCAGTATTTT. The encoded protein is CASSLGDYTTDTQYF.

The J gene is TRBJ2-2, the V gene TRBV27; 10 bases agree with TRBD2. The ends lost 5 bases at V and 4 bases at J; junction bases unmatched: 7. This CDR3 is built from 16 residues. The germline V gene has CDR1 MNHEY and CDR2 SMNVEV (reference sequence). CDR3 nucleotide sequence: TGTGCCAGCAGTATACTAGCGGGAAAGGGCACCGGGGAGCTGTTTTTT. It yields the protein CASSILAGKGTGELFF.

A few counts support this clone. V is TRBV30 and J is TRBJ2-7; D might be TRBD1 or TRBD2, each matching 5 bases. V shed 0 bases and J shed 9 bases, with 12 bases lying between them. The CDR3 is 12 residues long. The germline V gene has CDR1 GTSNPN and CDR2 SVGIG (reference sequence). CDR3 loop: CAWSVVGDVQYF. As DNA, the CDR3 is TGTGCCTGGAGTGTTGTGGGGGACGTGCAGTACTTC.

In this sample, this clone turned up a few times. The chain combines TRBV5-1 with TRBJ2-7, with TRBD1 matching 8 bases. This CDR3 contains 16 residues. From germline, CDR1 is SGHRS and CDR2 YFSETQ. V lost 2 bases and J lost 1; bases outside the gene matches: 8. CDR3 sequence reads: CASSLPDRGNSYEQYF. The CDR3 DNA follows: TGCGCCAGCAGCTTACCCGACAGGGGTAATTCCTACGAGCAGTACTTC.

The chain employs TRBV11-2 and TRBJ2-1, with 10 bases identical to TRBD2. V was pared by 1 base and J by 7 bases, with 4 bases of the junction left unmatched. Germline V gene data show CDR1 as SGHAT and CDR2 as FQNNGV. The CDR3 loop spans 15 amino acids. DNA of the CDR3: TGTGCCAGCAGCTTAGGAGCGGGAGGGGGTAATGAGCAGTTCTTC. Translated, it gives CASSLGAGGGNEQFF. The whole variable domain, filled in from reference TRBV11-2 and TRBJ2-1, reads EAGVAQSPRYKIIEKRQSVAFWCNPISGHATLYWYQQILGQGPKLLIQFQNNGVVDDSQLPKDRFSAERLKGVDSTLKIQPAKLEDSAVYLCASSLGAGGGNEQFFGPGTRLTVL.

This chain connects TRBV30 to TRBJ1-1, with 8 positions matching TRBD1. The germline V gene encodes CDR1 GTSNPN and CDR2 SVGIG (reference sequence). This CDR3 region has 15 residues. With 4 bases clipped from V and 5 bases from J, the junction kept 12 bases outside the gene matches. CDR3 nucleotide sequence: TGTGCCTGGAAGAGGAGACAGGGGTTTCGTACTGAAGCTTTCTTT. Protein: CAWKRRQGFRTEAFF.

The rearrangement uses TRBV4-3 and TRBJ2-3, with D uncertain. The CDR3 extends over 17 amino acids. Looked up from germline, CDR1 is LGHNA and CDR2 is YSLEER. V lost 0 bases, J lost 2 bases, and 15 bases lay in between. CDR3: CASSQDLPGFSTDTQYF. CDR3 nucleotides: TGCGCCAGCAGCCAAGACCTCCCAGGCTTTTCCACAGATACGCAGTATTTT.

Here the CDR3 reads CASSLSPTRGVSYEQYF. Written as DNA, the CDR3 is TGTGCCAGCAGCTTGAGTCCTACGCGGGGGGTCTCCTACGAGCAGTACTTC. The chain links TRBV5-6 to TRBJ2-7, with TRBD2 matching over 8 bases. CDR3 size: 17 residues. V lost 1 base and J lost 0; bases outside the gene matches: 9. CDR1 SGHDT and CDR2 YYEEEE come from the germline V gene.

This chain uses TRBV6-6 with TRBJ2-1; the D gene is possibly TRBD1 (6 bases). This CDR3 has 16 amino acids. Germline CDR1 reads MNHNY; CDR2 reads SVGAGI (reference sequence). V was trimmed by 7 bases and J by 0 bases, leaving 16 bases between them. The CDR3 spells CASIDSGTYSYNEQFF. The CDR3, as DNA: TGTGCCAGCATTGACAGTGGGACATACTCCTACAATGAGCAGTTCTTC.

The rearrangement uses TRBV4-1 and TRBJ2-7; D may be TRBD1 or TRBD2 (5 bases each). The CDR3 spans 13 residues. V lost 0 bases, J lost 4 bases, and 7 bases lay in between. Germline assignment: CDR1 MGHRA and CDR2 YSYEKL. The CDR3 DNA reads as TGCGCCAGCAGCCAAGACGGGGCGTACGAGCAGTACTTC. It codes for CASSQDGAYEQYF.

V and J are TRBV10-2 and TRBJ2-1; 8 bases align to TRBD2. Germline V lookup: CDR1 WSHSY, CDR2 SAAADI. The CDR3 covers 15 residues. Trimming at V came to 5 bases and at J to 4 bases, leaving 7 bases not matched to a gene. Written as DNA, the CDR3 is TGCGCCAGCAGTCTACTAGCGGAGAATTACAATGAGCAGTTCTTC. Its protein is CASSLLAENYNEQFF.

V usage is TRBV11-2 and J usage is TRBJ2-5; D not resolved. V gave up 5 bases and J gave up 4 bases, with 14 bases separating them. Germline V gene data show CDR1 as SGHAT and CDR2 as FQNNGV. CDR3 length: 14 residues. Here the CDR3 reads CASSHLAGRETQYF. CDR3 nucleotide sequence: TGTGCCAGCAGCCACCTGGCCGGAAGAGAGACCCAGTACTTC.